Below, 24 T cell receptor beta chains from the same sample are listed, as sequenced in a study of yellow fever vaccine responses in identical twins. TCRdb re-analysed the RT-PCR reads in MiXCR, keeping a single row per CDR3 protein. The data hold approximately 1,300 distinct CDR3 sequences, with about nine tenths observed a single time. The sequenced sample was T cells from blood (PBMCs), unsorted or a sorted subset (not recorded which), obtained before or after yellow fever vaccination (not recorded which). These receptors originate from a woman aged 18-35 years who received the yellow fever vaccine.

This chain connects TRBV15 to TRBJ1-6; no firm D call. The CDR3 sequence is 12 residues long. V gave up 6 bases and J gave up 1 base, with 1 base separating them. Germline V lookup: CDR1 LNHNV, CDR2 YYDKDF (reference sequence). The CDR3 is CATRSYNSPLHF. In nucleotides, the CDR3 is TGTGCCACCAGGTCCTATAATTCACCCCTCCACTTT.

The V call is TRBV6-1, the J call TRBJ2-1, with TRBD1 matching 7 bases. The V gene's germline CDR1 is MNHNS and CDR2 SASEGT. The CDR3 is made up of 14 amino acids. V shed 7 bases, J shed 6 bases, and the junction held 9 bases outside the gene matches. The CDR3 region has the DNA TGTGCCAGCACCCGGACAGGAGAAGGCAATGAGCAGTTCTTC. Translating gives CASTRTGEGNEQFF.

This clonotype appeared a single time. V is TRBV7-6 and J is TRBJ2-7; no clear D gene. V was pared by 1 base and J by 2 bases, with 15 bases between. CDR3 length equals 16 residues. Germline V lookup: CDR1 SGHVS, CDR2 FNYEAQ. The CDR3 nucleotides are TGTGCCAGCAGCTTAGGGGGTATAGCTGATACCTACGAGCAGTACTTC. This translates into CASSLGGIADTYEQYF.

The rearrangement joins TRBV10-1 to TRBJ2-1, with 9 bases that match TRBD1. CDR3 length: 19 amino acids. The V and J ends lost 6 bases and 0 bases, in that order; junction bases with no gene match: 15. CDR1 WNHNN and CDR2 SYGVQD come from the germline V gene (reference sequence). In nucleotides, the CDR3 is TGCGCCAGCAGAGGGGACAGGGACTTTCCCGGGAGCTCCTACAATGAGCAGTTCTTC. It specifies CASRGDRDFPGSSYNEQFF.

V usage is TRBV11-1 and J usage is TRBJ1-1, with D possibly being TRBD1 (5 bases). Trimming pared 4 bases from V and 4 bases from J, leaving 13 bases between. Per germline, CDR1 SGHAT and CDR2 FQDESV (reference sequence). CDR3 length: 14 amino acids. This chain's CDR3 is CASSSGGDATEAFF. DNA for the CDR3: TGTGCCAGCAGCTCTGGGGGGGATGCCACTGAAGCTTTCTTT.

V gene TRBV7-9 combines with J gene TRBJ2-1, with 7 bases lining up with TRBD1. Germline loops: CDR1 SEHNR, CDR2 FQNEAQ (reference sequence). This CDR3 has 12 amino acids. The trim removed 5 bases at V and 10 bases at J, leaving 5 bases unmatched. CDR3 residues: CASSGGTVEQFF. The CDR3 nucleotides read TGTGCCAGCAGCGGTGGGACAGTGGAGCAGTTCTTC.

This sequence joins TRBV20-1 and TRBJ2-7; D uncertain. CDR1 and CDR2 from the germline V gene are DFQATT and SNEGSKA (reference sequence). The CDR3 totals 13 residues. The V end lost 5 bases, the J end lost 0 bases, and 11 bases lay between the germline ends. The CDR3 here is CSAQRLLSYEQYF. For the CDR3, the DNA is TGCAGTGCTCAAAGACTGCTCTCCTACGAGCAGTACTTC.

This chain links TRBV12-3 or TRBV12-4 with TRBJ2-2; D is unclear. CDR3 length equals 15 residues. Trimming pared 5 bases from V and 6 bases from J, leaving 16 bases between. The DNA for the CDR3 is TGTGCCAGCAGTATCACCGCCCATGGGCCCGGGGAGCTGTTTTTT. This translates into CASSITAHGPGELFF.

The V and J genes are TRBV10-1 and TRBJ1-3, with 12 positions matching TRBD1. The CDR3 is 18 amino acids. The V and J ends lost 4 bases and 3 bases, in that order; junction bases with no gene match: 10. Germline V lookup: CDR1 WNHNN, CDR2 SYGVQD (reference sequence). The CDR3 is CASSGPGQGALVGNTIYF. The CDR3, as DNA: TGCGCCAGCAGTGGGCCGGGACAGGGGGCGCTTGTTGGAAACACCATATATTTT.

V and J are TRBV11-2 and TRBJ2-1; D perhaps matches TRBD1 (6 bases). The CDR3 extends over 15 amino acids. Germline V lookup: CDR1 SGHAT, CDR2 FQNNGV. The V gene lost 5 bases and the J gene lost 5 bases, with 16 bases spanning the gap. The CDR3 DNA follows: TGTGCCAGCAGCCGGTACCGTGGACAGCACAATGAGCAGTTCTTC. It is translated as CASSRYRGQHNEQFF.

This clonotype was picked up one time. The chain carries TRBV6-5 and TRBJ2-3; D call uncertain. CDR1 is MNHEY, CDR2 SVGAGI, per germline. CDR3 size: 13 residues. Trimming removed 0 bases at V and 7 bases at J, with 8 bases between. Here the CDR3 reads CASSYSKSNTQYF. CDR3 nucleotide sequence: TGTGCCAGCAGTTACTCGAAATCGAATACGCAGTATTTT.

The chain links TRBV7-9 to TRBJ2-1, with D possibly being TRBD2 (6 bases). Germline lookup yields CDR1 SEHNR and CDR2 FQNEAQ (reference sequence). The CDR3 totals 14 residues. V was shortened by 5 bases and J by 6 bases, with 14 bases between the two germline ends. As DNA, the CDR3 is TGTGCCAGCAGCCAACTAGCCACCGGCAATGAGCAGTTCTTC. Protein: CASSQLATGNEQFF.

The V call is TRBV12-3 or TRBV12-4, the J call TRBJ1-3; the D is unclear. The CDR3 length is 12 residues. V lost 6 bases and J 6 bases, leaving 9 bases between the germline ends. The CDR3 DNA is TGTGCCAGCAGCACAGACTCAAACACCATATATTTT. This sequence encodes CASSTDSNTIYF.

The gene calls are TRBV10-3 and TRBJ1-6, with 9 bases matching TRBD1. The ends lost 2 bases at V and 2 bases at J; junction bases unmatched: 4. Germline lookup yields CDR1 ENHRY and CDR2 SYGVKD. The CDR3 consists of 17 residues. DNA for the CDR3: TGTGCCATCAGTGAGGGGACAGGGAGTACCTATAATTCACCCCTCCACTTT. Its protein product is CAISEGTGSTYNSPLHF.

This chain uses TRBV9 with TRBJ1-1; TRBD1 is a possible D gene (5 bases). V was trimmed by 4 bases and J by 1 base, leaving 8 bases between them. Germline loops: CDR1 SGDLS, CDR2 YYNGEE. The CDR3 contains 13 residues. CDR3 nucleotide sequence: TGTGCCAGCAGCCCTACAGGGAACACTGAAGCTTTCTTT. Its translation: CASSPTGNTEAFF. Full variable domain (rest looked up from reference TRBV9 and TRBJ1-1): DSGVTQTPKHLITATGQRVTLRCSPRSGDLSVYWYQQSLDQGLQFLIQYYNGEERAKGNILERFSAQQFPDLHSELNLSSLELGDSALYFCASSPTGNTEAFFGQGTRLTVV.

The chain employs TRBV4-1 and TRBJ1-3; TRBD1 matches 9 bases. Per germline, CDR1 MGHRA and CDR2 YSYEKL. V was pared by 4 bases and J by 9 bases, with 7 bases of the junction left unmatched. This CDR3 comprises 14 residues. The CDR3: CASSRADRGGTIYF. The CDR3 DNA sequence: TGCGCCAGCAGCCGAGCGGACAGGGGAGGCACCATATATTTT.

The V and J genes are TRBV6-1 and TRBJ2-3, with 13 bases matching TRBD2. The V segment lost 5 bases and the J segment 2 bases; nucleotides outside the gene matches: 1. The germline gives CDR1 MNHNS, CDR2 SASEGT. The CDR3 is 15 residues long. The CDR3 spells CASSTSGGATDTQYF. In nucleotides, the CDR3 is TGTGCCAGCAGTACTAGCGGGGGGGCCACAGATACGCAGTATTTT.

V and J are TRBV6-5 and TRBJ1-5, with a possible D match to TRBD1 (6 bases). Deletions cut 0 bases from V and 6 bases from J, with 15 bases between. The CDR3 is 16 amino acids. Looked up from germline, CDR1 is MNHEY and CDR2 is SVGAGI. The CDR3 spells CASSYSGGQGGQPQHF. The CDR3 nucleotides read TGTGCCAGCAGTTACTCGGGGGGCCAAGGGGGTCAGCCCCAGCATTTT.

CDR3 in DNA: TGCGCCAGCAGCCAAGACTGGCAGGGTCCCCCCTACGAGCAGTACTTC. Encoded protein: CASSQDWQGPPYEQYF. The chain couples TRBV4-3 to TRBJ2-7, with TRBD1 as a possible D gene (5 bases). Looked up from germline, CDR1 is LGHNA and CDR2 is YSLEER. The CDR3 is 16 residues long. V lost 0 bases, J lost 2 bases, and 14 bases lay in between.

The chain has TRBV4-1 and TRBJ1-4; D may be TRBD1 (5 bases). There are 14 residues in the CDR3. CDR1 and CDR2 from the germline V gene are MGHRA and YSYEKL. V was pared by 1 base and J by 4 bases, with 7 bases between. The CDR3 bases are TGCGCCAGCAGCCAAGGCCAGGGTAATGAAAAACTGTTTTTT. This gives the protein CASSQGQGNEKLFF.

This chain links TRBV10-3 with TRBJ1-2; D is unclear. This CDR3 is built from 11 residues. V lost 2 bases and J 6 bases, leaving 4 bases between the germline ends. Looked up from germline, CDR1 is ENHRY and CDR2 is SYGVKD. The CDR3 DNA is TGTGCCATCAGTGAGGAGGATGGCTACACCTTC. Its translation is CAISEEDGYTF.

This sequence joins TRBV6-2 or TRBV6-3 and TRBJ2-3; a weak D match, TRBD2 (5 bases). With 2 bases removed from V and 4 bases from J, the gap between germline ends came to 13 bases. The CDR3 contains 15 residues. The germline V gene has CDR1 MNHEY and CDR2 SVGEGT. The chain's CDR3 is CASSYPSIGSDTQYF. As DNA, the CDR3 is TGTGCCAGCAGTTACCCTAGCATTGGTTCAGATACGCAGTATTTT.

The chain combines TRBV6-4 with TRBJ2-1; D remains ambiguous. CDR3 size: 13 residues. The V gene lost 2 bases and the J gene lost 0 bases, with 2 bases spanning the gap. Germline CDR1 and CDR2: MRHNA and SNTAGT. In nucleotides, the CDR3 is TGTGCCAGCAGTGACAGCTCCTACAATGAGCAGTTCTTC. Its protein product is CASSDSSYNEQFF.

The V and J genes are TRBV6-1 and TRBJ2-7; 7 bases agree with TRBD1. J gave up 1 base and V 8 bases, and 8 bases lay outside the gene matches. CDR3 length: 14 amino acids. CDR1 is MNHNS and CDR2 is SASEGT in the germline V gene. CDR3 in DNA: TGTGCCAGCTCGCGACAGGGTAGTTCCTACGAGCAGTACTTC. This encodes CASSRQGSSYEQYF.